The next 18 T cell receptor beta chains were all read from a single sample in a study of siplizumab effects on memory and regulatory T cells. The assay was immunoSEQ multiplex PCR, and TCRdb's table has in-frame clones only and misses some. The table shows roughly 100,000 clones, with roughly 92% occurring only once. The source material was CD4+ T cells sorted from blood. The receptors shown here come from a human donor in good health.

This clone was picked up one time. The chain uses TRBV29-1 and TRBJ2-3, with 8 nucleotides matching TRBD1. The CDR3 spans 14 residues. Germline CDR1 reads SQVTM; CDR2 reads ANQGSEA. V shed 8 bases, J shed 2 bases, and the junction held 9 bases outside the gene matches. CDR3 region: CSSSDRVNTDTQYF. For the CDR3, the DNA is TGCAGCTCATCGGACAGGGTGAACACAGATACGCAGTATTTT.

The chain is built from TRBV21-1 and TRBJ2-5. TRBV21-1 is shown as a pseudogene. The CDR3 is made up of 13 amino acids. CDR3 sequence: CASIHRFQETQYF. The DNA for the CDR3 is TGTGCCAGCATTCATAGGTTTCAAGAGACCCAGTACTTC.

This chain links TRBV6-6 with TRBJ1-1, with D tentatively TRBD1 (6 bases). The CDR3 consists of 15 residues. In germline, CDR1 is MNHNY, CDR2 SVGAGI (reference sequence). V was pared by 4 bases and J by 1 base, with 13 bases between. CDR3 in DNA: TGTGCCAGCAGTTCTAAACTACAGGGGAACACTGAAGCTTTCTTT. Its protein is CASSSKLQGNTEAFF.

The CDR3 DNA follows: TGTGCCAGCAGTTTACACGGGACTAGCGGTTTCTACGAGCAGTACTTC. Translating it yields CASSLHGTSGFYEQYF. The chain joins TRBV27 to TRBJ2-7, with 11 nucleotides matching TRBD2. Per the germline V gene, CDR1 is MNHEY and CDR2 is SMNVEV (reference sequence). V was clipped by 2 bases and J by 3 bases; unmatched bases: 6. The CDR3 covers 16 residues.

The CDR3 sequence is CASRIILGVNTEAFF. Here the CDR3 DNA reads TGCGCCAGCCGGATTATTTTGGGTGTGAACACTGAAGCTTTCTTT. The V call is TRBV5-1, the J call TRBJ1-1; D gene unclear. CDR1 is SGHRS, CDR2 YFSETQ, per germline. The CDR3 sequence is 15 residues long. The germline V and J ends were trimmed by 7 bases and 0 bases, with 16 bases remaining between them.

This clone was observed a single time. The chain couples TRBV7-3 to TRBJ2-3; D possibly corresponds to TRBD1 (5 bases). Per germline, CDR1 SGHTA and CDR2 FQGTGA. This CDR3 spans 14 amino acids. V was trimmed by 3 bases and J by 4 bases, leaving 11 bases between them. The CDR3 sequence is CASSFLGVSDTQYF. The CDR3 DNA sequence: TGTGCCAGCAGCTTCTTAGGGGTATCAGATACGCAGTATTTT.

The rearrangement links TRBV5-6 to TRBJ1-1; a possible D gene is TRBD1 (5 bases). CDR1 and CDR2 (germline): SGHDT, YYEEEE. Trimming stripped 0 bases from V and 7 bases from J, with 16 bases between. The CDR3 is made up of 15 amino acids. The CDR3 sequence: CASSLGWGEGSEAFF. In nucleotides, the CDR3 is TGTGCCAGCAGCTTGGGGTGGGGGGAGGGAAGTGAAGCTTTCTTT.

The chain joins TRBV5-1 to TRBJ2-3; D is unclear. This CDR3 is 15 amino acids long. CDR1 is SGHRS, CDR2 YFSETQ, per germline. V lost 3 bases and J 2 bases, leaving 13 bases between the germline ends. CDR3 in DNA: TGCGCCAGCAGCTCATATCGGCAAAACACAGATACGCAGTATTTT. Translation: CASSSYRQNTDTQYF.

This clone showed up just a few times. The chain is built from TRBV28 and TRBJ1-3; D is unresolved. CDR1 and CDR2 from the germline V gene are MDHEN and SYDVKM. The length of the CDR3 is 14 residues. V dropped 8 bases and J dropped 0 bases, with 11 bases sitting between them. Here the CDR3 reads CASDTGSSGNTIYF. CDR3 DNA sequence: TGTGCCAGCGATACCGGCAGCTCTGGAAACACCATATATTTT.

The J gene is TRBJ2-1, the V gene TRBV28, with D possibly TRBD1 on 5 matching bases. The germline CDR1 and CDR2 sequences are MDHEN and SYDVKM. This CDR3 comprises 15 residues. Trimming removed 8 bases from V and 2 bases from J, with 16 bases in between. CDR3 region: CASERAGHTYNEQFF. The CDR3 bases are TGTGCCAGCGAACGTGCAGGGCACACCTACAATGAGCAGTTCTTC.

V is TRBV9 and J is TRBJ1-2; D unclear. This CDR3 has 15 amino acids. CDR1 is SGDLS and CDR2 is YYNGEE in the germline V gene. V gave up 0 bases and J gave up 5 bases, with 14 bases separating them. The DNA for the CDR3 is TGTGCCAGCAGCGTAGAGTCGGGTACTCGTTATGGCTACACCTTC. Its translation: CASSVESGTRYGYTF.

The CDR3 spells CASSVDLGASEAFF. The CDR3 coding sequence is TGTGCCAGCAGCGTAGATCTAGGGGCCTCTGAAGCTTTCTTT. V usage is TRBV9 and J usage is TRBJ1-1, with a tentative D call TRBD1 (5 bases). This CDR3 is built from 14 residues. The germline gives CDR1 SGDLS, CDR2 YYNGEE. Deletions cut 0 bases from V and 6 bases from J, with 12 bases between.

This rearrangement joins TRBV9 to TRBJ2-2; 9 nucleotides agree with TRBD1. J lost 6 bases, V lost 6 bases, and 12 bases had no gene match. Germline assignment: CDR1 SGDLS and CDR2 YYNGEE. This CDR3 comprises 16 residues. CDR3 sequence: CASNPRGTGIPGELFF. The CDR3 coding sequence is TGTGCCAGCAACCCAAGAGGGACAGGGATTCCCGGGGAGCTGTTTTTT.

CDR3 in DNA: TGTGCCAGCACCCGGGGAGGAACCGGGGCCAACGTCCTGACTTTC. Protein: CASTRGGTGANVLTF. This chain joins TRBV28 and TRBJ2-6; TRBD2 is a possible D gene (6 bases). The CDR3 extends over 15 amino acids. Between the trimmed V and J ends, which lost 7 bases and 4 bases, there was a span of 14 bases. Germline V gene lookup returns CDR1 MDHEN and CDR2 SYDVKM.

The V call is TRBV6-5, the J call TRBJ2-3; TRBD1 agrees at 7 bases. Germline V gene lookup returns CDR1 MNHEY and CDR2 SVGAGI. The CDR3 contains 14 residues. V lost 7 bases to trimming and J lost 3 bases; unmatched junction nucleotides: 7. The CDR3 is CASNTGVRTDTQYF. The CDR3 DNA is TGTGCCAGCAATACAGGGGTGAGAACAGATACGCAGTATTTT.

The chain couples TRBV2 to TRBJ2-2; weak D call: TRBD2 (5 bases). The CDR3 has 15 amino acids. Trimming took off 6 bases at V and 0 bases at J, with 11 bases between the two ends. Germline CDR1 and CDR2: SNHLY and FYNNEI. The CDR3 DNA follows: TGTGCCAGCAGCCCTAGCATATCGAACACCGGGGAGCTGTTTTTT. Its protein product is CASSPSISNTGELFF. The whole variable domain, remainder taken from reference TRBV2 and TRBJ2-2, is EPEVTQTPSHQVTQMGQEVILRCVPISNHLYFYWYRQILGQKVEFLVSFYNNEISEKSEIFDDQFSVERPDGSNFTLKIRSTKLEDSAMYFCASSPSISNTGELFFGEGSRLTVL.

The chain uses TRBV2 and TRBJ2-5; D not certain. Per germline, CDR1 SNHLY and CDR2 FYNNEI. The CDR3 covers 12 residues. Trimming stripped 6 bases from V and 0 bases from J, with 5 bases between. The CDR3, as DNA: TGTGCCAGCAGGAGATACCAAGAGACCCAGTACTTC. Protein product: CASRRYQETQYF.

The chain has TRBV6-5 and TRBJ1-3; D uncertain. This CDR3 comprises 14 residues. V was cut by 8 bases and J by 4 bases, with 15 bases left in between. Germline V lookup: CDR1 MNHEY, CDR2 SVGAGI. The CDR3 sequence is CASQERLRGNTIYF. CDR3 bases: TGTGCCAGCCAGGAGCGACTAAGAGGAAACACCATATATTTT.